A selection of T cell receptor beta chains follows, all from one sample in a study of T cells in Graves' hyperthyroidism and ophthalmopathy. Each CDR3 protein is one row after TCRdb ran MiXCR on the multiplex PCR reads. The repertoire holds approximately 430,000 distinct CDR3 sequences, with about 15% as singletons. Sequencing was carried out using blood. Receptors were obtained from a woman between 18 and 30 years old with Graves' hyperthyroidism. CDR3s include the opening cysteine and the closing phenylalanine or tryptophan. A D gene is named only where the DNA matches it firmly. Some rows mark clone size as missing; the rest say once, few, many or name a class of expanded clone.

v_gene	j_gene	abundance	d_gene	len	CDR3aa	CDR3nt
TRBV4-1	TRBJ2-7	few	-	13	CASSQDTVPEQYF	TGCGCCAGCAGCCAAGACACCGTTCCCGAGCAGTACTTC
TRBV20-1	TRBJ2-7	many	-	13	CSARVTGAYEQYF	TGCAGTGCTAGAGTTACAGGAGCCTACGAGCAGTACTTC
TRBV28	TRBJ2-7	many	-	11	CASSFRAEQYF	TGTGCCAGCAGTTTTCGGGCCGAGCAGTACTTC
TRBV6-2/TRBV6-3	TRBJ1-5	few	-	13	CASSRTENQPQHF	TGTGCCAGCAGCCGGACCGAGAATCAGCCCCAGCATTTT
TRBV5-1	TRBJ1-1	many	-	16	CASSPKKTGANTEAFF	TGCGCCAGCAGCCCGAAAAAGACAGGTGCGAACACTGAAGCTTTCTTT
TRBV11-1	TRBJ2-1	many	-	16	CASSLGSSGALNEQFF	TGTGCCAGCAGCTTAGGGTCGTCCGGAGCCCTCAATGAGCAGTTCTTC
TRBV6-6	TRBJ2-7	once	TRBD1	14	CASSYSGQGAEQYF	TGTGCCAGCAGTTACTCGGGACAGGGGGCCGAGCAGTACTTC
TRBV5-1	TRBJ1-1	few	-	15	CASSVAGTLDTEAFF	TGCGCCAGCAGCGTGGCCGGGACCCTCGACACTGAAGCTTTCTTT
TRBV2	TRBJ1-2	-	TRBD1	13	CASRGQGYYGYTF	TGTGCCAGCAGAGGACAGGGGTACTATGGCTACACCTTC
TRBV5-1	TRBJ2-1	many	-	15	CASSLSGDPINEQFF	TGCGCCAGCAGCTTGAGCGGAGATCCCATCAATGAGCAGTTCTTC
TRBV19	TRBJ1-5	-	-	16	CASQNAGSYSNQPQHF	TGTGCCAGTCAAAATGCGGGGTCATATAGCAATCAGCCCCAGCATTTT
TRBV24-1	TRBJ2-5	many	-	17	CATSSSPRDWQAETQYF	TGTGCCACCAGTTCCTCCCCCCGGGACTGGCAAGCGGAGACCCAGTACTTC
TRBV6-1	TRBJ1-5	many	-	16	CASSEYAREFNQPQHF	TGTGCCAGCAGTGAATACGCCAGGGAATTCAATCAGCCCCAGCATTTT
TRBV11-2	TRBJ2-7	few	TRBD2	15	CASSTRGTSNYEQYF	TGTGCCAGCAGCACTAGGGGGACTAGTAACTACGAGCAGTACTTC
TRBV14	TRBJ2-3	-	-	14	CASSQLLRSDAQYF	TGTGCCAGCAGCCAATTATTGAGGTCAGATGCGCAGTATTTT
TRBV29-1	TRBJ2-7	-	-	12	CSVEGLSYEQYF	TGCAGCGTTGAAGGACTGTCCTACGAGCAGTACTTC
TRBV12-3/TRBV12-4	TRBJ1-2	many	-	13	CASSPTGNYGYTF	TGTGCCAGCAGCCCCACAGGAAACTATGGCTACACCTTC
TRBV7-9	TRBJ2-7	-	-	16	CASSSPLSGIFYEQYF	TGTGCCAGCAGCTCGCCCCTATCGGGCATATTCTACGAGCAGTACTTC
TRBV28	TRBJ2-2	many	-	15	CASSSTFEGTGELFF	TGTGCCAGCAGTTCCACCTTCGAGGGCACCGGGGAGCTGTTTTTT
TRBV7-9	TRBJ2-1	few	TRBD2	14	CASKVGGGEGEQFF	TGTGCCAGCAAGGTGGGCGGGGGAGAAGGTGAGCAGTTCTTC
TRBV9	TRBJ1-1	few	TRBD1	15	CASSVEEGADTEAFF	TGTGCCAGCAGCGTAGAGGAGGGGGCGGACACTGAAGCTTTCTTT
TRBV7-2	TRBJ2-5	many	-	13	CASSRQAQETQYF	TGTGCCAGCAGCCGACAGGCCCAAGAGACCCAGTACTTC
TRBV24-1	TRBJ2-5	few	-	14	CATSDSRGVETQYF	TGTGCCACCAGTGACAGCAGGGGGGTAGAGACCCAGTACTTC
TRBV28	TRBJ2-7	many	TRBD2	14	CASRPLAGVYEQYF	TGTGCCAGCAGGCCGCTAGCGGGAGTGTACGAGCAGTACTTC
TRBV28	TRBJ1-5	many	TRBD1	14	CASTDRGSRQPQHF	TGTGCCAGCACGGACAGGGGTAGTAGACAGCCCCAGCATTTT
TRBV6-1	TRBJ1-1	many	-	13	CASSDSWATEAFF	TGTGCCAGCAGTGATTCGTGGGCCACTGAAGCTTTCTTT
TRBV28	TRBJ1-2	-	-	14	CASSFRPGNYGYTF	TGTGCCAGCAGTTTTCGTCCAGGAAACTATGGCTACACCTTC
TRBV18	TRBJ1-1	-	TRBD1	15	CASSPGGQGNTEAFF	TGTGCCAGCTCACCGGGCGGACAGGGGAACACTGAAGCTTTCTTT
TRBV19	TRBJ1-5	few	TRBD1	18	CASSIAGQSEISNQPQHF	TGTGCCAGTAGTATAGCGGGACAGAGCGAGATTAGCAATCAGCCCCAGCATTTT
TRBV11-2	TRBJ1-6	many	-	19	CASSSTIRSLSSYNSPLHF	TGTGCCAGCAGCTCGACAATTCGTTCTCTTAGCTCCTATAATTCACCCCTCCACTTT
TRBV20-1	TRBJ2-1	many	TRBD2	14	CSARDRGGTNEQFF	TGCAGTGCTAGAGATCGCGGGGGGACCAATGAGCAGTTCTTC
TRBV3-1	TRBJ1-2	-	TRBD1	16	CASSQAETGTDYGYTF	TGTGCCAGCAGCCAAGCAGAGACAGGGACGGACTATGGCTACACCTTC
TRBV7-9	TRBJ1-1	many	-	12	CASSIDIAEAFF	TGTGCCAGCAGCATCGACATAGCTGAAGCTTTCTTT
TRBV5-5	TRBJ1-4	-	-	16	CASSLVGRRWSEKLFF	TGTGCCAGCAGCTTGGTGGGCCGCCGATGGTCCGAAAAACTGTTTTTT
TRBV19	TRBJ1-2	few	-	13	CASSSGRNYGYTF	TGTGCCAGTAGCAGCGGGAGGAACTATGGCTACACCTTC
TRBV9	TRBJ2-3	few	-	17	CASSVAPQAVMWDTQYF	TGTGCCAGCAGCGTAGCCCCTCAAGCCGTTATGTGGGATACGCAGTATTTT
TRBV9	TRBJ2-6	few	-	18	CASSPHDSRFSGANVLTF	TGTGCCAGCAGCCCTCATGACAGCCGTTTCTCTGGGGCCAACGTCCTGACTTTC
TRBV5-1	TRBJ2-7	many	-	15	CASSLQQEVSYEQYF	TGCGCCAGCAGCTTGCAACAGGAGGTCTCCTACGAGCAGTACTTC
TRBV5-1	TRBJ2-3	few	-	15	CASSFLGVSSDTQYF	TGCGCCAGCAGCTTTCTGGGGGTGTCGTCAGATACGCAGTATTTT
TRBV5-1	TRBJ1-2	many	-	14	CASSLGPTEHGYTF	TGCGCCAGCAGCTTGGGACCCACGGAACATGGCTACACCTTC
TRBV2	TRBJ2-7	many	-	10	CASQTYEQYF	TGTGCCAGCCAAACCTACGAGCAGTACTTC
TRBV2	TRBJ2-4	many	TRBD1	11	CASSTGDIQYF	TGTGCCAGCAGTACAGGGGACATTCAGTACTTC
TRBV4-1	TRBJ2-1	few	TRBD2	16	CASRTGTSGNFNEQFF	TGCGCCAGCAGAACCGGGACTAGCGGGAACTTTAATGAGCAGTTCTTC
TRBV12-3/TRBV12-4	TRBJ1-1	many	-	12	CASRAGGQVVFF	TGTGCCAGCAGGGCGGGGGGCCAGGTAGTTTTCTTT
TRBV9	TRBJ1-4	few	-	16	CASSVDRETTNEKLFF	TGTGCCAGCAGCGTAGACAGGGAAACAACTAATGAAAAACTGTTTTTT
TRBV27	TRBJ1-2	few	TRBD1	14	CASSFLDRDYGYTF	TGTGCCAGCAGTTTCCTCGACAGGGACTATGGCTACACCTTC
TRBV10-2	TRBJ2-1	-	TRBD1	13	CATHRDRGHEQFF	TGCGCCACGCACCGGGACAGGGGGCATGAGCAGTTCTTC
TRBV18	TRBJ2-5	many	-	13	CASSPDDQETQYF	TGTGCCAGCTCACCGGACGACCAAGAGACCCAGTACTTC
TRBV7-8	TRBJ1-2	many	-	15	CASSPVATTNYGYTF	TGTGCCAGCAGCCCCGTGGCAACAACTAACTATGGCTACACCTTC
TRBV3-1	TRBJ2-1	-	TRBD1	13	CASSSGDRNEQFF	TGTGCCAGCAGTTCGGGGGACAGGAATGAGCAGTTCTTC
TRBV12-3/TRBV12-4	TRBJ2-1	many	-	12	CASSPWRNEQFF	TGTGCCAGCAGCCCGTGGCGCAATGAGCAGTTCTTC
TRBV6-1	TRBJ2-7	few	-	14	CASSAQRGGWEQYF	TGTGCCAGCAGCGCCCAGAGGGGGGGTTGGGAGCAGTACTTC
TRBV11-3	TRBJ2-1	many	-	15	CASSPDRQPFNEQFF	TGTGCCAGCAGCCCAGACAGACAGCCCTTCAATGAGCAGTTCTTC
TRBV11-2	TRBJ2-7	many	-	16	CASSWGRSWASYEQYF	TGTGCCAGCAGCTGGGGCCGGTCATGGGCATCCTACGAGCAGTACTTC
TRBV18	TRBJ2-7	many	TRBD1	13	CASSPDRTYEQYF	TGTGCCAGCTCACCGGACAGGACCTACGAGCAGTACTTC
TRBV11-2	TRBJ2-2	-	-	13	CASSYTASWELFF	TGTGCCAGCAGCTACACGGCCTCCTGGGAGCTGTTTTTT
TRBV19	TRBJ2-2	few	-	14	CASKTGTPTGELFF	TGTGCCAGTAAGACAGGAACCCCCACCGGGGAGCTGTTTTTT
TRBV20-1	TRBJ2-5	many	-	13	CSAPQLGLETQYF	TGCAGTGCTCCCCAGCTAGGGCTAGAGACCCAGTACTTC